Below are 32 T cell receptor beta chains sequenced from a single sample in a study of T cells in Graves' hyperthyroidism and ophthalmopathy. There were TCR beta CDR3 regions amplified from RNA transcripts. A set of HTBI primers served as the primers for a first-round RT-PCR of the TCR CDR3. TCRdb passed the multiplex PCR reads through MiXCR, listing each CDR3 protein once. Here the sample spans more than 550,000 distinct CDR3 sequences, nearly 45% being singletons. The sample consisted of peripheral blood or thyroid tissue (not recorded which). These receptors all come from an adult man with Graves' disease, either hyperthyroidism or ophthalmopathy (not recorded which).

This clonotype was seen a single time. V is TRBV29-1 and J is TRBJ1-5; weak D call: TRBD1 (6 bases). The germline V gene has CDR1 SQVTM and CDR2 ANQGSEA. The CDR3 length is 14 residues. The ends were cut back, 4 bases at V and 7 bases at J, with 17 bases in the middle. The CDR3 loop reads CSVGGGGARQPQHF. In DNA, the CDR3 is TGCAGCGTTGGAGGGGGGGGGGCTCGGCAGCCCCAGCATTTT. Variable domain in full (rest from reference TRBV29-1 and TRBJ1-5): SAVISQKPSRDICQRGTSLTIQCQVDSQVTMMFWYRQQPGQSLTLIATANQGSEATYESGFVIDKFPISRPNLTFSTLTVSNMSPEDSSIYLCSVGGGGARQPQHFGDGTRLSIL.

The rearrangement links TRBV7-9 to TRBJ2-7; tentative D call: TRBD2 (5 bases). Trimming removed 7 bases from V and 3 bases from J, with 19 bases in between. This CDR3 has 15 residues. CDR1 is SEHNR, CDR2 FQNEAQ, per germline (reference sequence). CDR3 region: CASTTDGDYGYEQYF. The CDR3 region has the DNA TGTGCCAGCACCACGGACGGAGACTATGGCTACGAGCAGTACTTC.

With regard to this clonotype: The germline gene is not matched at one end of the junction; a read error may be the cause. This sequence joins TRBV7-8 and TRBJ1-6, with unresolved D. The CDR3 runs 16 residues. Germline values: CDR1 SGHVS, CDR2 FQNEAQ. CDR3 coding DNA: TGTGCCAGCAGCTTAGAAGGCAGCTCCTATAATTCACCCCCCCACTTT. This sequence encodes CASSLEGSSYNSPPHF.

The rearrangement joins TRBV10-3 to TRBJ2-7; maybe TRBD2 (5 bases). Germline CDR1 and CDR2: ENHRY and SYGVKD. V was pared by 7 bases and J by 0 bases, with 10 bases between. The CDR3 sequence is 13 residues long. The CDR3 protein is CAIKEGSSYEQYF. The CDR3, as DNA: TGTGCCATCAAGGAAGGGAGCTCCTACGAGCAGTACTTC.

This clonotype was picked up many times. The V gene is TRBV7-9, the J gene TRBJ2-7; 8 bases agree with TRBD1. The CDR3 is 12 amino acids. The V segment lost 4 bases and the J segment 6 bases; nucleotides outside the gene matches: 2. Germline V gene data show CDR1 as SEHNR and CDR2 as FQNEAQ (reference sequence). The CDR3 nucleotides read TGTGCCAGCAGCTCCGACAGGGGCGAGCAGTACTTC. The encoded protein is CASSSDRGEQYF.

Many counts were recorded for this clonotype. This rearrangement joins TRBV6-5 to TRBJ2-7; a possible D gene is TRBD1 (6 bases). Deletions cut 5 bases from V and 0 bases from J, with 17 bases between. Per the germline V gene, CDR1 is MNHEY and CDR2 is SVGAGI. The CDR3 has 16 amino acids. In nucleotides, the CDR3 is TGTGCCAGCAGTCAATTACAGGGTAGGGTCTCCTACGAGCAGTACTTC. Translated: CASSQLQGRVSYEQYF.

The J gene is TRBJ2-5, the V gene TRBV11-2; the D gene is possibly TRBD1 (7 bases). The CDR3 covers 14 residues. Trimming cost V 3 bases and J 4 bases, with 12 bases left between them. Germline V lookup: CDR1 SGHAT, CDR2 FQNNGV. CDR3 sequence: CASSLQGGRETQYF. For the CDR3, the DNA is TGTGCCAGCAGCTTGCAGGGGGGCCGAGAGACCCAGTACTTC. Full variable domain (remainder filled in from reference TRBV11-2 and TRBJ2-5): EAGVAQSPRYKIIEKRQSVAFWCNPISGHATLYWYQQILGQGPKLLIQFQNNGVVDDSQLPKDRFSAERLKGVDSTLKIQPAKLEDSAVYLCASSLQGGRETQYFGPGTRLLVL.

This clonotype was found many times. This sequence joins TRBV29-1 and TRBJ1-4; D is unclear. The germline V and J ends were trimmed by 4 bases and 8 bases, with 11 bases remaining between them. The CDR3 is 12 residues long. CDR1 and CDR2 (germline): SQVTM, ANQGSEA. The CDR3 DNA follows: TGCAGCGTTGCTCATGGTTACGAAAAACTGTTTTTT. Translation gives CSVAHGYEKLFF.

This clonotype has a handful of counts. This chain links TRBV9 with TRBJ1-1; 11 positions agree with TRBD1. The CDR3 spans 14 residues. V was clipped by 3 bases and J by 6 bases; unmatched bases: 4. From germline, CDR1 is SGDLS and CDR2 YYNGEE. CDR3 region: CASSAWTGGPEAFF. The CDR3 coding sequence is TGTGCCAGCAGCGCCTGGACAGGGGGCCCTGAAGCTTTCTTT.

About this clonotype: With a much larger clone just one base away, this may be a read error. The rearrangement joins TRBV7-3 to TRBJ2-6; D unclear. This CDR3 spans 16 amino acids. The germline gives CDR1 SGHTA, CDR2 FQGTGA. Trimming removed 6 bases at V and 0 bases at J, with 12 bases between. CDR3 sequence: CASRLAWYSGANVLTF. The CDR3 DNA sequence: TGTGCCAGCAGGTTAGCTTGGTACTCTGGGGCCAACGTCCTGACTTTC.

Worth noting for this clonotype: It may be a read error: a sequence one base away is much more abundant. The chain combines TRBV7-6 with TRBJ2-6, with D unresolved. Trimming stripped 4 bases from V and 3 bases from J, with 13 bases between. The V gene's germline CDR1 is SGHVS and CDR2 FNYEAQ. The CDR3 runs to 16 residues. The CDR3 DNA reads as TGTGCCAGCAGCTCAACGCCGGGCGGTGGGGCCAACGTCCTGACTTTC. Protein sequence: CASSSTPGGGANVLTF.

The chain has TRBV29-1 and TRBJ1-4, with 7 bases identical to TRBD1. The CDR3 runs to 10 residues. Germline assignment: CDR1 SQVTM and CDR2 ANQGSEA. J lost 15 bases, V lost 4 bases, and 5 bases had no gene match. In DNA, the CDR3 is TGCAGCGTTGTGGGGGGACAGATGTTTTTT. Protein product: CSVVGGQMFF.

The chain uses TRBV10-3 and TRBJ2-7; D gene uncertain. V dropped 4 bases and J dropped 1 base, with 11 bases sitting between them. The CDR3 has 14 amino acids. CDR1 is ENHRY, CDR2 SYGVKD, per germline. The CDR3 reads CAISGGNHSYEQYF. The CDR3 DNA reads as TGTGCCATCAGTGGGGGAAATCATTCCTACGAGCAGTACTTC.

V usage is TRBV24-1 and J usage is TRBJ1-5, with TRBD1 matching over 7 bases. Trimming cost V 4 bases and J 6 bases; bases outside gene matches: 8. Germline V gene sequence: CDR1 KGHDR, CDR2 SFDVKD. CDR3 length equals 15 residues. CDR3 bases: TGTGCCACCAGTGACCCGACAGGGAGGATTCAGCCCCAGCATTTT. This translates into CATSDPTGRIQPQHF.

V is TRBV28 and J is TRBJ1-4; TRBD1 matches 8 bases. This CDR3 has 15 residues. V was clipped by 3 bases and J by 7 bases; unmatched bases: 7. Germline CDR1 MDHEN, CDR2 SYDVKM. In DNA, the CDR3 is TGTGCCAGCAGTTTGGACCGGGACAGGACTGAAAAACTGTTTTTT. Encoded protein: CASSLDRDRTEKLFF.

The rearrangement links TRBV6-1 to TRBJ2-7, with D perhaps TRBD2 (6 bases). CDR1 is MNHNS, CDR2 SASEGT, per germline. Trimming cost V 7 bases and J 3 bases, with 16 bases left between them. The CDR3 runs to 14 residues. The CDR3: CASTLLAHVYEQYF. CDR3 nucleotide sequence: TGTGCCAGCACACTCCTAGCGCACGTCTACGAGCAGTACTTC.

Of note for this clonotype: This likely comes from a read error, as the CDR3 has no conserved phenylalanine or tryptophan at its end. This chain's CDR3 is CASSSNTEAFL. As DNA, the CDR3 is TGTGCCAGCAGTAGTAACACTGAAGCTTTCCTT. The genes are TRBV11-2 and TRBJ1-1; D gene uncertain. Germline V gene sequence: CDR1 SGHAT, CDR2 FQNNGV. The CDR3 contains 11 residues. The V end was cut by 6 bases, the J end by 2 bases, with 4 bases between.

The chain uses TRBV15 and TRBJ1-6; TRBD1 matches at 9 bases. The trim removed 3 bases at V and 0 bases at J, leaving 12 bases unmatched. Germline CDR1 reads LNHNV; CDR2 reads YYDKDF (reference sequence). The length of the CDR3 is 20 residues. The CDR3 nucleotides are TGTGCCACCAGCAGCCGGACGTGGGACAGGGATAGCTCCTATAATTCACCCCTCCACTTT. Protein: CATSSRTWDRDSSYNSPLHF. Variable domain in full (rest from reference TRBV15 and TRBJ1-6): DAMVIQNPRYQVTQFGKPVTLSCSQTLNHNVMYWYQQKSSQAPKLLFHYYDKDFNNEADTPDNFQSRRPNTSFCFLDIRSPGLGDTAMYLCATSSRTWDRDSSYNSPLHFGNGTRLTVT.

This clonotype was found a few times. This chain joins TRBV5-1 and TRBJ1-2, with a weak D call TRBD1 (6 bases). CDR3 size: 13 residues. CDR1 and CDR2 (germline): SGHRS, YFSETQ. Trimming removed 0 bases from V and 8 bases from J, with 11 bases in between. Written as DNA, the CDR3 is TGCGCCAGCAGCTTGGACAGGGTAAGAGGCTACACCTTC. It is translated as CASSLDRVRGYTF.

The chain uses TRBV5-1 and TRBJ2-7; TRBD2 matches 12 bases. This CDR3 contains 15 residues. Germline trimming cut 4 bases from V and 2 bases from J; bases unmatched to any gene: 4. Germline-derived CDR1 and CDR2 are SGHRS and YFSETQ. The CDR3 DNA sequence: TGCGCCAGCAGCGGTAGGACTAGCGGGACCTACGAGCAGTACTTC. Its protein product is CASSGRTSGTYEQYF.

The V gene is TRBV20-1, the J gene TRBJ1-1; possible D gene TRBD1, 6 bases. The CDR3 is 14 residues long. CDR1 is DFQATT, CDR2 SNEGSKA, per germline (reference sequence). V was pared by 1 base and J by 3 bases, with 12 bases between. CDR3 residues: CSARGVEGDTEAFF. CDR3 DNA sequence: TGCAGTGCTAGAGGGGTTGAGGGGGACACTGAAGCTTTCTTT.

A word on this clonotype: Because it lacks the conserved phenylalanine or tryptophan at the end, this CDR3 is likely a read error. The chain uses TRBV15 and TRBJ1-6; TRBD1 agrees at 9 bases. This CDR3 has 14 amino acids. Germline CDR1 reads LNHNV; CDR2 reads YYDKDF (reference sequence). The CDR3 spells CASSPGQGNSPLHI. CDR3 sequence (DNA): TGTGCCAGCAGCCCGGGACAGGGAAATTCACCCCTCCACATT.

This clonotype turned up a few times. The V and J genes are TRBV7-8 and TRBJ2-2; maybe TRBD1 (6 bases). The germline V gene has CDR1 SGHVS and CDR2 FQNEAQ. V gave up 5 bases and J gave up 3 bases, with 10 bases separating them. The CDR3 sequence is 14 residues long. The CDR3 nucleotides are TGTGCCAGCAGCACATACAGGGACACCGGGGAGCTGTTTTTT. Its translation: CASSTYRDTGELFF.

The V call is TRBV7-9, the J call TRBJ2-7, with TRBD2 matching over 10 bases. J was trimmed by 4 bases and V by 3 bases; bases with no gene match: 21. Germline V gene lookup returns CDR1 SEHNR and CDR2 FQNEAQ (reference sequence). This CDR3 is built from 20 residues. For the CDR3, the DNA is TGTGCCAGCAGCTTTCGTCTCGGTTCGGCTAGCGGGGGCCTAATGTACGAGCAGTACTTC. It translates to CASSFRLGSASGGLMYEQYF.

This clonotype was recorded at least ten times. The gene calls are TRBV12-3 or TRBV12-4 and TRBJ1-6; no definite D call. CDR3 length: 13 amino acids. Trimming cost V 8 bases and J 10 bases, with 15 bases left between them. CDR3 nucleotide sequence: TGTGCCAGCGTTAACAGCGGAGCGTCACCCCTCCACTTT. It specifies CASVNSGASPLHF.

V usage is TRBV5-1 and J usage is TRBJ1-5; D gene uncertain. V was pared by 10 bases and J by 2 bases, with 7 bases between. The CDR3 loop spans 11 amino acids. CDR1 is SGHRS, CDR2 YFSETQ, per germline. As DNA, the CDR3 is TGCGCCGACGGAGGCAATCAGCCCCAGCATTTT. Translation: CADGGNQPQHF. Full variable domain (rest looked up from reference TRBV5-1 and TRBJ1-5): KAGVTQTPRYLIKTRGQQVTLSCSPISGHRSVSWYQQTPGQGLQFLFEYFSETQRNKGNFPGRFSGRQFSNSRSEMNVSTLELGDSALYLCADGGNQPQHFGDGTRLSIL.

The CDR3 bases are TGTGCCAGCAGTGACGGGGACAGGGCTCGAACTGAAGCTTTCTTT. Protein: CASSDGDRARTEAFF. The V and J genes are TRBV6-4 and TRBJ1-1; 9 bases agree with TRBD1. Germline V gene data show CDR1 as MRHNA and CDR2 as SNTAGT. The CDR3 contains 15 residues. With V trimmed by 2 bases and J by 5 bases, 6 bases remained unmatched.

This clonotype has just one count. This sequence joins TRBV12-3 or TRBV12-4 and TRBJ1-6; the D is unclear. V lost 5 bases, J lost 10 bases, and 15 bases lay in between. CDR3 length: 14 residues. The CDR3 region is CASSTSAGRSPLHF. The CDR3 bases are TGTGCCAGCAGTACCTCGGCGGGTCGCTCACCCCTCCACTTT.

This clonotype was seen a few times. V is TRBV10-1 and J is TRBJ1-2; 10 positions agree with TRBD1. From germline, CDR1 is WNHNN and CDR2 SYGVQD (reference sequence). Trimming removed 6 bases from V and 3 bases from J; junction bases left unmatched: 4. CDR3 size: 14 residues. DNA of the CDR3: TGCGCCAGCAGCGACGGACAGGGGGACTATGGCTACACCTTC. Encoded protein: CASSDGQGDYGYTF.

There are many counts of this clonotype. CDR3 in amino acids: CAIGGGEKLFF. The DNA of the CDR3 is TGTGCCATCGGAGGAGGGGAAAAACTGTTTTTT. V and J are TRBV10-3 and TRBJ1-4; unclear D gene. The CDR3 consists of 11 residues. The V and J ends lost 8 bases and 8 bases respectively, with 9 bases between them. Germline assignment: CDR1 ENHRY and CDR2 SYGVKD.

The V and J genes are TRBV29-1 and TRBJ2-2, with 14 nucleotides matching TRBD2. Germline CDR1 reads SQVTM; CDR2 reads ANQGSEA. The CDR3 covers 16 residues. The CDR3 loop reads CSGRGTSGSGTGELFF. The CDR3 DNA is TGCAGTGGCAGGGGGACTAGCGGGAGCGGTACCGGGGAGCTGTTTTTT.

This clonotype was observed a few times. The chain links TRBV29-1 to TRBJ2-5; TRBD2 agrees at 9 bases. The germline V gene encodes CDR1 SQVTM and CDR2 ANQGSEA. The CDR3 runs 15 residues. V lost 4 bases to trimming and J lost 4 bases; unmatched junction nucleotides: 10. The CDR3 protein is CSVAFSGSGIETQYF. The CDR3 DNA reads as TGCAGCGTTGCCTTTAGCGGGAGCGGCATAGAGACCCAGTACTTC.